The rows below give T cell receptor beta chains drawn from one sample of a study of STAT3 mutations in large granular lymphocyte leukemia. Clones were sequenced by immunoSEQ multiplex PCR, and TCRdb holds only the in-frame ones, with some missing. The sample comprises under 20,000 clones, around 92% of which are singletons, and 45% rests with the top ten. The sequenced sample was peripheral blood mononuclear cells. The receptor set was obtained from a man in his 60s with T-cell large granular lymphocyte leukemia. Some clones in this sample may be carry-over from other donors' samples. Both conserved end residues are part of each CDR3. The D gene is left open where the match is weak.

TRBJ2-7 - TRBV30 CATWGPGTTYEQYF
TRBJ2-6 TRBD2 TRBV2 CASSEVAGGTGANVLTF
TRBJ2-7 TRBD2 TRBV5-1 CASSPAGTSGSGTYEQYF
TRBJ1-5 TRBD1 TRBV5-6 CASSLSGGDQPQHF
TRBJ2-4 - TRBV5-6 CASMQRLAKNIQYF
TRBJ2-7 - TRBV19 CASSIRRPEDEQYF
TRBJ1-2 - TRBV30 CAFQVEGYGYTF
TRBJ2-7 - TRBV6-1 CASSFSYEQYF
TRBJ1-1 - TRBV6-1 CASSERGMNTEAFF
TRBJ2-3 TRBD2 TRBV5-4 CASSLLASGSSDTQYF
TRBJ2-2 TRBD1 TRBV30 CAWSPQTGPTGELFF
TRBJ1-5 - TRBV28 CASSSIRKGAGQPQHF
TRBJ2-7 - TRBV7-9 CASSSEVTSVEQYF
TRBJ1-1 - TRBV30 CAWSVGPNTEAFF
TRBJ2-7 - TRBV5-1 CASSLDSAGLYEQYF
TRBJ2-1 - TRBV4-3 CASSPLTGYNEQFF
TRBJ2-7 - TRBV28 CASSRTLSSYEQYF
TRBJ2-3 - TRBV11-2 CASRGFGPTSTDTQYF
TRBJ2-7 TRBD2 TRBV18 CASSPGGTRNYEQYF
TRBJ1-5 - TRBV6-5 CASRPQRGDQPQHF
TRBJ1-4 - TRBV7-9 CASSPGDVVKKLFF
TRBJ2-3 - TRBV7-9 CASSLAASVDTQYF
TRBJ1-5 - TRBV5-5 CASSLALGGGQPQHF
TRBJ1-5 TRBD1 TRBV2 CASSESRGSNQPQHF
TRBJ2-7 - TRBV2 CASRNLVDEQYF
TRBJ1-2 TRBD1 TRBV4-1 CASSQEQGANYGYTF
TRBJ1-4 TRBD1 TRBV5-1 CASSRDRDVEKLFF
TRBJ2-2 TRBD1 TRBV7-9 CASTQGQGTNTGELFF
TRBJ2-1 TRBD2 TRBV5-1 CASSLGTSGRPEQFF
TRBJ2-3 TRBD2 TRBV5-4 CASSWADRAGGGTDTQYF
TRBJ1-2 - TRBV2 CASSERGGDGYTF
TRBJ2-7 - TRBV30 CAWRGLGRTYEQYF
TRBJ2-7 - TRBV7-9 CASSLVQGEAYEQYF
TRBJ1-4 - TRBV6-6 CASSYFVSSLNEKLFF
TRBJ2-1 - TRBV5-4 CASSLAGSSSLNEQFF
TRBJ2-7 TRBD2 TRBV18 CASSPLTSGSDNEQYF